The rows below give T cell receptor beta chains drawn from one sample of a study of cytomegalovirus exposure and HLA in healthy donors. The method was immunoSEQ multiplex PCR; TCRdb's version includes in-frame clones alone and lacks a portion of them. The sample yields about 110,000 clones, 60% to 75% seen once. Material for sequencing was PBMCs. Receptor source: a male donor in good health and CMV-seropositive. The CDR3 runs from the conserved cysteine through the conserved F or W. Each record gives: CDR3 DNA, CDR3 protein, J gene, clone size, V gene, D gene. The D gene is left open where the match is weak. A row's size may be missing; if present it is once, few, many or a size class.

CDR3nt: TGTGCCAGCAGCTTAGTCAGCGGGGGCTCCTACAATGAGCAGTTCTTC
CDR3aa: CASSLVSGGSYNEQFF
j_gene: TRBJ2-1
abundance: NA
v_gene: TRBV7-6
d_gene: TRBD2

CDR3nt: TGTGCCTGGGGTCGACAGGTGGGAGTTCATGAGCAGTTCTTC
CDR3aa: CAWGRQVGVHEQFF
j_gene: TRBJ2-1
abundance: once
v_gene: TRBV30
d_gene: NA

CDR3nt: TGCGCCAGCAGCTTGTCCCCAGTGGAAGAGACCCAGTACTTC
CDR3aa: CASSLSPVEETQYF
j_gene: TRBJ2-5
abundance: NA
v_gene: TRBV5-1
d_gene: NA

CDR3nt: TGTGCCAGCAGCTTCGGGGAGGGTTGGAGTGCTGAAGCTTTCTTT
CDR3aa: CASSFGEGWSAEAFF
j_gene: TRBJ1-1
abundance: NA
v_gene: TRBV7-9
d_gene: NA

CDR3nt: TGCAGCGCGCAGGGCGTGAAAGATGGCTACACCTTC
CDR3aa: CSAQGVKDGYTF
j_gene: TRBJ1-2
abundance: NA
v_gene: TRBV29-1
d_gene: NA

CDR3nt: TGTGCCAGCTCTGCGCCTGACTACGAGCAGTACTTC
CDR3aa: CASSAPDYEQYF
j_gene: TRBJ2-7
abundance: NA
v_gene: TRBV18
d_gene: NA

CDR3nt: TGTGCCAGCTCACCGACAGGGAACCCCTATGGCTACACCTTC
CDR3aa: CASSPTGNPYGYTF
j_gene: TRBJ1-2
abundance: NA
v_gene: TRBV18
d_gene: TRBD1

CDR3nt: TGTGCCAGCACCCCCGGGACACCGAACTACGAGCAGTACTTC
CDR3aa: CASTPGTPNYEQYF
j_gene: TRBJ2-7
abundance: NA
v_gene: TRBV19
d_gene: NA

CDR3nt: TGTGCCAGCAGGGAAACCGGGACTAGCCCCACAGATACGCAGTATTTT
CDR3aa: CASRETGTSPTDTQYF
j_gene: TRBJ2-3
abundance: NA
v_gene: TRBV6-6
d_gene: TRBD2

CDR3nt: TGTGCCAGCAGTTTAAGTGTCCGACAGGGGGACTGGGGCTACACCTTC
CDR3aa: CASSLSVRQGDWGYTF
j_gene: TRBJ1-2
abundance: NA
v_gene: TRBV28
d_gene: TRBD1

CDR3nt: TGCGCCAGCAGCCAATGGGAAGGCGGGGTAATTGATACGCAGTATTTT
CDR3aa: CASSQWEGGVIDTQYF
j_gene: TRBJ2-3
abundance: NA
v_gene: TRBV4-3
d_gene: NA

CDR3nt: TGTGCCAGCACCCGGAAGGCCGCTCAGGGCACTGAAGCTTTCTTT
CDR3aa: CASTRKAAQGTEAFF
j_gene: TRBJ1-1
abundance: NA
v_gene: TRBV27
d_gene: NA

CDR3nt: TGCGCCAGCAGCGAGCGCTCGGCTGACTCACCCCTCCACTTT
CDR3aa: CASSERSADSPLHF
j_gene: TRBJ1-6
abundance: NA
v_gene: TRBV5-1
d_gene: NA

CDR3nt: TGCGCCAGCAGCTTGTCGTTTCTAGCGGGGGTTGCTGGTAGGTCCTACGAGCAGTACTTC
CDR3aa: CASSLSFLAGVAGRSYEQYF
j_gene: TRBJ2-7
abundance: NA
v_gene: TRBV5-1
d_gene: TRBD2

CDR3nt: TGTGCCAGCTCACCACAGAGGACAGGCGAAGCTTTCTTT
CDR3aa: CASSPQRTGEAFF
j_gene: TRBJ1-1
abundance: NA
v_gene: TRBV18
d_gene: TRBD1